Listed here are 23 T cell receptor beta chains from one sample, sequenced in a study of cytomegalovirus exposure and HLA in healthy donors. A multiplex PCR was run with 60 Vbeta primers and 13 Jbeta primers. Only in-frame clones appear in the TCRdb table, and some are missing; sequencing was by immunoSEQ multiplex PCR. The data show 120,000 or so clones, with approximately 17% seen just once and roughly 2.7% held by the top ten. Sequenced material: PBMCs. Receptors originate from a female donor in good health and CMV-seropositive.

This clone has just a few counts. The chain is built from TRBV7-9 and TRBJ2-1, with D maybe TRBD2 (6 bases). CDR1 SEHNR and CDR2 FQNEAQ come from the germline V gene (reference sequence). This CDR3 has 14 residues. Trimming shortened V by 4 bases and J by 4 bases, and 11 bases separated the two germline ends. Here the CDR3 DNA reads TGTGCCAGCAGCTCGCTTAGCGGTTACAATGAGCAGTTCTTC. This sequence encodes CASSSLSGYNEQFF.

The V call is TRBV18, the J call TRBJ2-2; D is unclear. The CDR3 runs to 17 residues. Germline values: CDR1 KGHSH, CDR2 LQKENI. V was pared by 3 bases and J by 6 bases, with 20 bases between. The CDR3 DNA reads TGTGCCAGCTCACCTGCTGCGGTACCCCTTATTCCCGGGGAGCTGTTTTTT. As protein: CASSPAAVPLIPGELFF.

A few counts support this clone. The chain carries TRBV10-1 and TRBJ2-3; weak D call: TRBD1 (5 bases). Per germline, CDR1 WNHNN and CDR2 SYGVQD (reference sequence). The germline V and J ends were trimmed by 8 bases and 0 bases, with 15 bases remaining between them. The CDR3 has 15 residues. The CDR3 sequence is CASPVVGQSTDTQYF. In nucleotides, the CDR3 is TGCGCCAGCCCGGTGGTTGGACAAAGCACAGATACGCAGTATTTT.

The chain couples TRBV4-3 to TRBJ1-6, with D uncertain. V gave up 0 bases and J gave up 7 bases, with 7 bases separating them. Germline V lookup: CDR1 LGHNA, CDR2 YSLEER. The CDR3 totals 14 residues. Here the CDR3 DNA reads TGCGCCAGCAGCCAAGATGTCTACAATTCACCCCTCCACTTT. As protein: CASSQDVYNSPLHF.

This clone was seen a few times. The V gene is TRBV6-5, the J gene TRBJ1-1; D might be TRBD1 (6 bases). V gave up 0 bases and J gave up 2 bases, with 13 bases separating them. The V gene's germline CDR1 is MNHEY and CDR2 SVGAGI. The CDR3 length is 16 residues. CDR3 sequence reads: CASSYSLEQGNTEAFF. CDR3 DNA: TGTGCCAGCAGTTACTCCCTCGAACAGGGTAACACTGAAGCTTTCTTT.

The table lists this clone with a few counts. The chain links TRBV9 to TRBJ2-3; 7 bases line up with TRBD1. The CDR3 is 14 amino acids. The germline gives CDR1 SGDLS, CDR2 YYNGEE. V dropped 4 bases and J dropped 6; count of bases not matched to a gene: 8. This CDR3 is CASSRDSQTDTQYF. DNA of the CDR3: TGTGCCAGCAGCCGGGACAGCCAGACGGATACGCAGTATTTT.

This rearrangement joins TRBV5-4 to TRBJ2-2; TRBD2 might be the D (5 bases). Germline V gene data show CDR1 as SGHNT and CDR2 as YYREEE (reference sequence). The CDR3 consists of 15 residues. Between the trimmed V and J ends, which lost 4 bases and 6 bases, there was a span of 16 bases. Here the CDR3 reads CASSRAGIGAGELFF. For the CDR3, the DNA is TGTGCCAGCAGCCGGGCGGGTATCGGCGCCGGGGAGCTGTTTTTT. The entire variable domain, with the rest obtained from reference TRBV5-4 and TRBJ2-2, is as follows: ETGVTQSPTHLIKTRGQQVTLRCSSQSGHNTVSWYQQALGQGPQFIFQYYREEENGRGNFPPRFSGLQFPNYSSELNVNALELDDSALYLCASSRAGIGAGELFFGEGSRLTVL.

V gene TRBV2 combines with J gene TRBJ2-3; 8 positions agree with TRBD2. Germline values: CDR1 SNHLY, CDR2 FYNNEI. This CDR3 contains 14 residues. The V gene end was trimmed by 7 bases and the J gene end by 1 base; junction bases not matched to a gene: 4. CDR3 sequence (DNA): TGTGCCAGCAAGCGGGAGTGGGGCACAGATACGCAGTATTTT. It specifies CASKREWGTDTQYF.

This clone was seen a handful of times. The V and J genes are TRBV5-1 and TRBJ2-2; D possibly corresponds to TRBD2 (5 bases). The CDR3 runs 14 residues. Trimming removed 4 bases from V and 4 bases from J, with 11 bases in between. Germline V gene lookup returns CDR1 SGHRS and CDR2 YFSETQ. The CDR3 loop is CASSGVLATGELFF. Here the CDR3 DNA reads TGCGCCAGCAGCGGGGTCCTAGCCACCGGGGAGCTGTTTTTT.

The V call is TRBV6-5, the J call TRBJ2-7, with 10 bases identical to TRBD1. The V gene end was trimmed by 10 bases and the J gene end by 3 bases; junction bases not matched to a gene: 9. The CDR3 covers 14 residues. CDR1 and CDR2 (germline): MNHEY, SVGAGI. In DNA form, the CDR3 reads TGTGCCACCACGTCCGGGACAGGGGTCTACGAGCAGTACTTC. Its translation is CATTSGTGVYEQYF.

This clone was counted only a few times. V is TRBV9 and J is TRBJ2-3; no reliable D call. CDR3 size: 15 residues. The V end lost 0 bases, the J end lost 2 bases, and 10 bases lay between the germline ends. CDR1 and CDR2 (germline): SGDLS, YYNGEE. CDR3 protein: CASSVDGFPTDTQYF. DNA of the CDR3: TGTGCCAGCAGCGTAGATGGCTTTCCCACAGATACGCAGTATTTT.

The chain employs TRBV6-6 and TRBJ2-7, with 9 bases lining up with TRBD2. Trimming at V came to 11 bases and at J to 6 bases, leaving 5 bases not matched to a gene. In germline, CDR1 is MNHNY, CDR2 SVGAGI (reference sequence). The CDR3 has 11 amino acids. DNA of the CDR3: TGTGCCGGTTCTAGCGGGGTCGAGCAGTACTTC. Its translation is CAGSSGVEQYF.

CDR3 sequence: CARSFSSGTSTDTQYF. CDR3 nucleotide sequence: TGTGCCAGAAGCTTCTCTAGCGGGACTAGCACAGATACGCAGTATTTT. The rearrangement links TRBV5-3 to TRBJ2-3; 9 nucleotides line up with TRBD2. Being an ORF, TRBV5-3 has a function that is uncertain. This CDR3 contains 16 residues. Trimming cost V 2 bases and J 0 bases; bases outside gene matches: 4.

This clone has more than one count but fewer than ten. CDR3 residues: CASSLGGNYGYTF. The DNA for the CDR3 is TGTGCCAGCAGCTTGGGCGGAAACTATGGCTACACCTTC. The chain carries TRBV5-6 and TRBJ1-2; D remains ambiguous. The V end lost 0 bases, the J end lost 2 bases, and 5 bases lay between the germline ends. The CDR3 covers 13 residues. Germline lookup yields CDR1 SGHDT and CDR2 YYEEEE.

The chain employs TRBV28 and TRBJ1-4; 7 nucleotides match TRBD1. V shed 5 bases, J shed 2 bases, and the junction held 2 bases outside the gene matches. Germline lookup yields CDR1 MDHEN and CDR2 SYDVKM. The CDR3 spans 14 residues. Here the CDR3 reads CASSDRETNEKLFF. The CDR3 nucleotides are TGTGCCAGCAGTGACAGGGAGACTAATGAAAAACTGTTTTTT.

J is TRBJ1-2 and V is TRBV29-1; a weak D match, TRBD1 (6 bases). Trimming took 6 bases from V and 8 from J, leaving 16 bases between them. The germline V gene encodes CDR1 SQVTM and CDR2 ANQGSEA. CDR3 size: 12 residues. Here the CDR3 DNA reads TGCAGCGTCGGACAGACTGGTTGGGGCTACACCTTC. Its protein product is CSVGQTGWGYTF.

This clone was counted only a few times. The rearrangement joins TRBV7-9 to TRBJ1-2; a possible D gene is TRBD1 (5 bases). There are 12 residues in the CDR3. V lost 1 base, J lost 10 bases, and 10 bases lay in between. Germline V CDR1 and CDR2: SEHNR, FQNEAQ (reference sequence). The CDR3 sequence is CASSLVQGSYTF. In DNA form, the CDR3 reads TGTGCCAGCAGCTTAGTTCAGGGATCCTACACCTTC. Full variable domain (missing parts from reference TRBV7-9 and TRBJ1-2): DTGVSQNPRHKITKRGQNVTFRCDPISEHNRLYWYRQTLGQGPEFLTYFQNEAQLEKSRLLSDRFSAERPKGSFSTLEIQRTEQGDSAMYLCASSLVQGSYTFGSGTRLTVV.

This clone was observed a few times. The V gene is TRBV7-8, the J gene TRBJ1-1, with 10 nucleotides matching TRBD1. Germline values: CDR1 SGHVS, CDR2 FQNEAQ. The CDR3 consists of 15 residues. Unmatched junction bases numbered 0, after V lost 1 base and J lost 1 base. The CDR3 is CASSLGTGGNTEAFF. CDR3 sequence (DNA): TGTGCCAGCAGCTTAGGGACAGGGGGGAACACTGAAGCTTTCTTT.

V usage is TRBV11-2 and J usage is TRBJ2-3; 8 bases are a match to TRBD2. Germline V CDR1 and CDR2: SGHAT, FQNNGV. V dropped 5 bases and J dropped 4; count of bases not matched to a gene: 8. The CDR3 has 15 residues. The CDR3 is CASSPLGSGADTQYF. As DNA, the CDR3 is TGTGCCAGCAGCCCGCTCGGTAGCGGGGCAGATACGCAGTATTTT.

This clone was observed a handful of times. The chain recombines TRBV5-5 with TRBJ2-1; D perhaps matches TRBD2 (6 bases). Germline CDR1 and CDR2: SGHKS and YYEKEE (reference sequence). V lost 4 bases to trimming and J lost 1 base, with 12 bases between them. This CDR3 comprises 15 residues. CDR3 DNA sequence: TGTGCCAGCAGCGTTGGAGGGAATTCCTACAATGAGCAGTTCTTC. Translating gives CASSVGGNSYNEQFF.

The chain carries TRBV6-5 and TRBJ2-7, with a tentative D call TRBD2 (5 bases). The ends were cut back, 0 bases at V and 5 bases at J, with 11 bases in the middle. The CDR3 runs to 14 residues. In germline, CDR1 is MNHEY, CDR2 SVGAGI. DNA of the CDR3: TGTGCCAGCAGTTACTCAGGGTCCGGGGACGAGCAGTACTTC. Translated: CASSYSGSGDEQYF.

This clone was recorded a few times. V usage is TRBV5-6 and J usage is TRBJ2-1, with TRBD1 as a possible D gene (5 bases). CDR3 length: 13 amino acids. Germline CDR1 is SGHDT and CDR2 is YYEEEE. The V gene lost 2 bases and the J gene lost 7 bases, with 10 bases spanning the gap. The CDR3 DNA is TGTGCCAGCAGCTTTTTCAGGGTGAATGAGCAGTTCTTC. Residues: CASSFFRVNEQFF.

V usage is TRBV11-3 and J usage is TRBJ2-1; no definite D call. CDR3 length equals 13 residues. CDR1 SGHNT and CDR2 YENEEA come from the germline V gene. Trimming shortened V by 1 base and J by 7 bases, and 8 bases separated the two germline ends. The CDR3 region is CASSLGAVNEQFF. CDR3 DNA sequence: TGTGCCAGCAGCTTAGGGGCTGTAAATGAGCAGTTCTTC.